This T cell receptor (beta chain) came from a study of chemoradiotherapy in HPV16-positive cancers. Turning to the study itself: Functional T-cell assays on two HPV16-positive patients' cells defined candidate HPV-specific clones and common TCR motifs. Study results and caveats: Candidate HPV-specific clones and E7-related TCR motifs grew in tumor during treatment. The functional HPV-specific definition rests on just a couple of HPV16-positive patients.

This clone was detected only once. The target antigen is unknown. Germline V lookup: CDR1 LGHNT, CDR2 FRNRAP. The CDR3 totals 16 residues. Trimming removed 0 bases from V and 2 bases from J; junction bases left unmatched: 5. Repeated repertoire sampling spanned the course of chemoradiotherapy. The repertoire was sequenced with immunoSEQ multiplex PCR; TCRdb's copy has only in-frame clones and lacks some. In the table there are approximately 12,000 clones, approximately 86% of which are singletons. This TCR derives from a human donor with HPV-associated anogenital cancer. This chain links TRBV12-5 with TRBJ1-1, with 8 bases that match TRBD1. Sample: blood, taken from a patient who underwent chemoradiotherapy. CDR3 residues: CASGLVRTGINTEAFF. The CDR3 DNA is TGTGCTAGTGGTTTGGTTCGGACAGGGATCAACACTGAAGCTTTCTTT.